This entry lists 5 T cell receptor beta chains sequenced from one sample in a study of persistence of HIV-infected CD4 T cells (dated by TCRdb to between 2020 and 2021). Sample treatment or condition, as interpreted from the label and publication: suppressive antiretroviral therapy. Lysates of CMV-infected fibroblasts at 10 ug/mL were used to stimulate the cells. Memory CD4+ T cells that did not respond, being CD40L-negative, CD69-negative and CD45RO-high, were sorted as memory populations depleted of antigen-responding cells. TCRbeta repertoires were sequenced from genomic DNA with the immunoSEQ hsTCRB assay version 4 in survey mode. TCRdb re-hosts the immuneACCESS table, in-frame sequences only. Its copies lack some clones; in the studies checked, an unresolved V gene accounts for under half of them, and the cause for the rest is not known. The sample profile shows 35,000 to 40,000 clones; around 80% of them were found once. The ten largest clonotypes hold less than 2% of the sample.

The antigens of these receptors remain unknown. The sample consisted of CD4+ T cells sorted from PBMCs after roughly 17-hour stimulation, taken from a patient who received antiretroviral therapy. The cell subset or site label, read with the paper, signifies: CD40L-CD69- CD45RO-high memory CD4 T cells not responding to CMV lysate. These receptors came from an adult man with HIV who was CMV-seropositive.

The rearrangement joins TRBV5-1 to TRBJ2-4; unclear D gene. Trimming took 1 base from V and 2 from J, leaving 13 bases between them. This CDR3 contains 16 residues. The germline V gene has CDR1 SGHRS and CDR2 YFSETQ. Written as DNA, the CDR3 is TGCGCCAGCAGCTTGTTTGGGGATCTGACCAAAAACATTCAGTACTTC. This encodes CASSLFGDLTKNIQYF.

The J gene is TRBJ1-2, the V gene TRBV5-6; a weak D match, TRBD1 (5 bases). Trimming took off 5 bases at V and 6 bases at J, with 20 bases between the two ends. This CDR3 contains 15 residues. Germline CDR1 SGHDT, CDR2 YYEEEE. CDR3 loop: CASRQSGGRGDGYTF. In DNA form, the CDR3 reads TGTGCCAGCAGGCAAAGCGGCGGGCGGGGGGATGGCTACACCTTC.

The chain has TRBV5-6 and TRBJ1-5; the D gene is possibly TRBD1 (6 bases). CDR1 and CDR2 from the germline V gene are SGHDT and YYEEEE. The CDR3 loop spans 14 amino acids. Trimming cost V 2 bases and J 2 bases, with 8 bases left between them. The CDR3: CASSLTGRNQPQHF. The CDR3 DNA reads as TGTGCCAGCAGCTTAACAGGGCGCAATCAGCCCCAGCATTTT. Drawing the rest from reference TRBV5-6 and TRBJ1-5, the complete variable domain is DAGVTQSPTHLIKTRGQQVTLRCSPKSGHDTVSWYQQALGQGPQFIFQYYEEEERQRGNFPDRFSGHQFPNYSSELNVNALLLGDSALYLCASSLTGRNQPQHFGDGTRLSIL.

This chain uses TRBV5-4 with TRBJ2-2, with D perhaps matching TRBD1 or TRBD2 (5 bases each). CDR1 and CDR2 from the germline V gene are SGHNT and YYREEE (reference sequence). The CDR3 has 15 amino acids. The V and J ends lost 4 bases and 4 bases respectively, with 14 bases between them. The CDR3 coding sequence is TGTGCCAGCAGCCGACAACGTGGGGGCACCGGGGAGCTGTTTTTT. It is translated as CASSRQRGGTGELFF.

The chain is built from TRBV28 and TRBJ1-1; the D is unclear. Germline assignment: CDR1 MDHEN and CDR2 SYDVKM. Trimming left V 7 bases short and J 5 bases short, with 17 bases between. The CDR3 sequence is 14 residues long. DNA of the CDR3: TGTGCCAGCATTCCACAAGGGCTGGAGACTGAAGCTTTCTTT. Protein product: CASIPQGLETEAFF.